Given below is one T cell receptor (beta chain) in context. These data originate in a study of blood T cell repertoires in COVID-19. At the level of the study: The United States, Italy and Spain were the sources of the acute and convalescent COVID-19 samples.

The CDR3 runs to 13 residues. V lost 6 bases, J lost 1 base, and 6 bases lay in between. Germline values: CDR1 LGHNT, CDR2 FRNRAP. In the original workflow: From reference gene primer amplification, estimates of nucleated cell counts were derived. TCRdb's copy holds only in-frame clones and misses some; the assay was immunoSEQ multiplex PCR. From that table come the V and J calls and clone size; the DNA was used to work out D and trimming. The data hold fewer than 100,000 clones, with roughly nine tenths observed a single time. The sequencing sample was made of peripheral blood. This clonotype originated in an older man with acute or convalescent COVID-19. The V and J genes are TRBV12-5 and TRBJ2-2; no clear D gene. This chain's CDR3 is CASGRQNTGELFF. In DNA form, the CDR3 reads TGTGCTAGTGGGAGACAGAACACCGGGGAGCTGTTTTTT. The full variable domain, rest sourced from reference TRBV12-5 and TRBJ2-2, is DARVTQTPRHKVTEMGQEVTMRCQPILGHNTVFWYRQTMMQGLELLAYFRNRAPLDDSGMPKDRFSAEMPDATLATLKIQPSEPRDSAVYFCASGRQNTGELFFGEGSRLTVL.